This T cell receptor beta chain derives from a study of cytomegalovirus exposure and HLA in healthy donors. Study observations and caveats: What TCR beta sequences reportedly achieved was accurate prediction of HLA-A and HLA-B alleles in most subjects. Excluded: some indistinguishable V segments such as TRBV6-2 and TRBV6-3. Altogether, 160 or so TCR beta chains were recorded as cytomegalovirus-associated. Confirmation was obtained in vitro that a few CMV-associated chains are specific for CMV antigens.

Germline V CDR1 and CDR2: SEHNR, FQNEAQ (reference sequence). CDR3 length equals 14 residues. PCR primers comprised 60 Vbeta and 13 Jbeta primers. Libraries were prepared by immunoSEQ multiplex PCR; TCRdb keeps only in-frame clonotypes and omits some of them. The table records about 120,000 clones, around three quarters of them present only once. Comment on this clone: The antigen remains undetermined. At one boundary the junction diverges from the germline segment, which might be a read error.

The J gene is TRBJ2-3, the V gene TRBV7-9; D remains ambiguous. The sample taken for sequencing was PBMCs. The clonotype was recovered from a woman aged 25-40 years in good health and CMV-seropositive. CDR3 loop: CSSSLVASQDTQYF. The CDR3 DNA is TGTTCCAGCAGCTTAGTGGCCTCGCAGGATACGCAGTATTTT.